Shown below are 17 T cell receptor beta chains from a single sample sequenced in a study of blood T cell repertoires in COVID-19. Assay: immunoSEQ multiplex PCR; the TCRdb copy retains only in-frame clones and omits some. The data hold about 130,000 clones, with around 88% observed a single time. Sequencing used peripheral blood. The origin of the receptors is a woman in her forties or fifties who had recovered from COVID-19.

The chain links TRBV7-8 to TRBJ1-6, with D hard to call. V was cut by 3 bases and J by 9 bases, with 12 bases left in between. Germline-derived CDR1 and CDR2 are SGHVS and FQNEAQ. The CDR3 covers 14 residues. The CDR3 nucleotides read TGTGCCAGCAGCTTCCGGGAAGGTCGTTCACCCCTCCACTTT. Translated, it gives CASSFREGRSPLHF.

The V gene is TRBV9, the J gene TRBJ2-7; D ambiguous. The CDR3 contains 13 residues. CDR1 is SGDLS, CDR2 YYNGEE, per germline. Between the trimmed V and J ends, which lost 3 bases and 0 bases, there was a span of 7 bases. CDR3 DNA: TGTGCCAGCAGCGCTTCCAGCTCCTACGAGCAGTACTTC. It translates to CASSASSSYEQYF. The entire variable domain, with the rest obtained from reference TRBV9 and TRBJ2-7, is as follows: DSGVTQTPKHLITATGQRVTLRCSPRSGDLSVYWYQQSLDQGLQFLIQYYNGEERAKGNILERFSAQQFPDLHSELNLSSLELGDSALYFCASSASSSYEQYFGPGTRLTVT.

The chain recombines TRBV4-1 with TRBJ1-1, with TRBD1 matching 8 bases. CDR3 length equals 16 residues. J lost 0 bases, V lost 3 bases, and 6 bases had no gene match. CDR1 and CDR2 (germline): MGHRA, YSYEKL. In nucleotides, the CDR3 is TGCGCCAGCAGCCAGGGACAGGTCCTTATGAACACTGAAGCTTTCTTT. It encodes CASSQGQVLMNTEAFF.

This chain joins TRBV5-1 and TRBJ1-3; 8 nucleotides align to TRBD1. V dropped 0 bases and J dropped 1; count of bases not matched to a gene: 9. The CDR3 has 18 residues. Germline CDR1 SGHRS, CDR2 YFSETQ. Here the CDR3 DNA reads TGCGCCAGCAGCTTGGTGGCGCGGGACAGGCCTTCTGGAAACACCATATATTTT. This gives the protein CASSLVARDRPSGNTIYF.

The gene calls are TRBV4-1 and TRBJ2-5, with 10 bases lining up with TRBD2. The ends lost 2 bases at V and 0 bases at J; junction bases unmatched: 9. Germline V gene data show CDR1 as MGHRA and CDR2 as YSYEKL. CDR3 length: 18 amino acids. This CDR3 reads CASSQISRLAGDQETQYF. The DNA for the CDR3 is TGCGCCAGCAGCCAAATCTCGAGGCTAGCGGGGGACCAAGAGACCCAGTACTTC.

This clone has ten or more counts. The V and J genes are TRBV9 and TRBJ2-3; 9 bases map to TRBD2. V lost 0 bases to trimming and J lost 8 bases; unmatched junction nucleotides: 19. Per germline, CDR1 SGDLS and CDR2 YYNGEE. The CDR3 sequence is 19 residues long. The CDR3 region is CASSVATRERGLAHGTQYF. CDR3 sequence (DNA): TGTGCCAGCAGCGTAGCTACGAGGGAAAGGGGACTAGCCCATGGTACGCAGTATTTT. The whole variable domain, remainder taken from reference TRBV9 and TRBJ2-3, is DSGVTQTPKHLITATGQRVTLRCSPRSGDLSVYWYQQSLDQGLQFLIQYYNGEERAKGNILERFSAQQFPDLHSELNLSSLELGDSALYFCASSVATRERGLAHGTQYFGPGTRLTVL.

This chain uses TRBV9 with TRBJ2-3; a possible D gene is TRBD2 (6 bases). This CDR3 has 15 residues. The V and J ends lost 4 bases and 2 bases respectively, with 14 bases between them. Germline CDR1 SGDLS, CDR2 YYNGEE. The CDR3 loop is CASSLRLEPTDTQYF. The CDR3 DNA is TGTGCCAGCAGCCTGAGACTAGAGCCCACAGATACGCAGTATTTT.

The rearrangement joins TRBV30 to TRBJ2-1; tentatively, D is TRBD1 (6 bases). This CDR3 is built from 12 residues. Trimming pared 2 bases from V and 7 bases from J, leaving 9 bases between. Germline V gives CDR1 GTSNPN, CDR2 SVGIG (reference sequence). The CDR3 DNA reads TGTGCCTGGAGTCCGACAGGAAATGAGCAGTTCTTC. Translated, it gives CAWSPTGNEQFF.

The chain has TRBV9 and TRBJ1-2; a possible D gene is TRBD1 (5 bases). V lost 2 bases and J 4 bases, leaving 15 bases between the germline ends. The CDR3 has 15 residues. The V gene's germline CDR1 is SGDLS and CDR2 YYNGEE. The DNA for the CDR3 is TGTGCCAGCAGCGTGGCTGGGGGGGGAGTCTATGGCTACACCTTC. This gives the protein CASSVAGGGVYGYTF.

The chain uses TRBV5-1 and TRBJ2-1; TRBD1 is a possible D gene (6 bases). Per germline, CDR1 SGHRS and CDR2 YFSETQ. V shed 3 bases and J shed 0 bases, with 13 bases lying between them. This CDR3 has 16 amino acids. Here the CDR3 reads CASSYRDTSSYNEQFF. The CDR3, as DNA: TGCGCCAGCAGCTACCGGGACACAAGCTCCTACAATGAGCAGTTCTTC. Using reference TRBV5-1 and TRBJ2-1 for the parts outside the CDR3, the full variable domain is KAGVTQTPRYLIKTRGQQVTLSCSPISGHRSVSWYQQTPGQGLQFLFEYFSETQRNKGNFPGRFSGRQFSNSRSEMNVSTLELGDSALYLCASSYRDTSSYNEQFFGPGTRLTVL.

This clone was seen just once. The chain is built from TRBV7-2 and TRBJ2-3, with 9 bases fitting TRBD2. Trimming removed 3 bases from V and 5 bases from J; junction bases left unmatched: 6. The CDR3 totals 15 residues. Germline V CDR1 and CDR2: SGHTA, FQGNSA. CDR3 coding DNA: TGTGCCAGCAGCTTCCGGGTAGCGGGAGAAGATACGCAGTATTTT. It encodes CASSFRVAGEDTQYF. The entire variable domain, with the rest obtained from reference TRBV7-2 and TRBJ2-3, is as follows: GAGVSQSPSNKVTEKGKDVELRCDPISGHTALYWYRQSLGQGLEFLIYFQGNSAPDKSGLPSDRFSAERTGGSVSTLTIQRTQQEDSAVYLCASSFRVAGEDTQYFGPGTRLTVL.

V usage is TRBV5-8 and J usage is TRBJ2-5; 15 nucleotides agree with TRBD2. CDR1 is SGHTS and CDR2 is YDEGEE in the germline V gene. The CDR3 is made up of 16 amino acids. Trimming took 1 base from V and 6 from J; bases not matched to a gene: 4. The CDR3 DNA follows: TGTGCCAGCAGCTTGCTCGGGACTAGCGGGGGGAAGACCCAGTACTTC. This encodes CASSLLGTSGGKTQYF.

This sequence joins TRBV4-1 and TRBJ2-1, with TRBD2 identical over 8 bases. The ends lost 4 bases at V and 9 bases at J; junction bases unmatched: 8. Germline CDR1 reads MGHRA; CDR2 reads YSYEKL. The CDR3 runs to 14 residues. The CDR3 reads CASSRGTSFGEQFF. DNA for the CDR3: TGCGCCAGCAGCCGAGGGACTAGTTTCGGTGAGCAGTTCTTC.

V gene TRBV19 combines with J gene TRBJ1-6, with TRBD1 identical over 7 bases. The CDR3 is made up of 15 amino acids. Per germline, CDR1 LNHDA and CDR2 SQIVND (reference sequence). V dropped 5 bases and J dropped 7; count of bases not matched to a gene: 8. The DNA of the CDR3 is TGTGCCAGTAGTGCCCCCGGGACAGCCAATTCACCCCTCCACTTT. Its translation is CASSAPGTANSPLHF.

The chain recombines TRBV10-3 with TRBJ2-1; tentatively, D is TRBD1 (7 bases). V dropped 3 bases and J dropped 8 bases, with 11 bases sitting between them. The CDR3 extends over 13 amino acids. In germline, CDR1 is ENHRY, CDR2 SYGVKD. The CDR3 region is CAISDRGDDEQFF. CDR3 nucleotide sequence: TGTGCCATCAGTGACAGGGGGGATGATGAGCAGTTCTTC.

V and J are TRBV7-3 and TRBJ2-3; D gene unclear. Germline V lookup: CDR1 SGHTA, CDR2 FQGTGA. This CDR3 spans 13 amino acids. V was trimmed by 2 bases and J by 6 bases, leaving 9 bases between them. CDR3 amino acids: CASSLDLSDTQYF. DNA for the CDR3: TGTGCCAGCAGCTTAGACTTATCGGATACGCAGTATTTT.

The rearrangement uses TRBV6-5 and TRBJ1-1, with no clear D. V gave up 2 bases and J gave up 3 bases, with 7 bases separating them. Germline CDR1 is MNHEY and CDR2 is SVGAGI. CDR3 length equals 13 residues. The CDR3 loop reads CASSYKRDTEAFF. The CDR3 DNA follows: TGTGCCAGCAGTTACAAGAGGGACACTGAAGCTTTCTTT.